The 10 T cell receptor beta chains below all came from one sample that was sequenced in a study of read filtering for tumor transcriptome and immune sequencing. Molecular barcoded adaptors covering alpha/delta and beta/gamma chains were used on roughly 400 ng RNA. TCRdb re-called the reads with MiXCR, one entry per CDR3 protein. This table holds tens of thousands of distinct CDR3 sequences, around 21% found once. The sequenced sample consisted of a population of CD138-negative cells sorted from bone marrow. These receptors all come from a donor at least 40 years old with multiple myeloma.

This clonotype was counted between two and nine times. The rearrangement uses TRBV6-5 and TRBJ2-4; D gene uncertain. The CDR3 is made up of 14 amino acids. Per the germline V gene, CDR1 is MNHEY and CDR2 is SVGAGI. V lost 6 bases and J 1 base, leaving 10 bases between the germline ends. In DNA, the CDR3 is TGTGCCAGCAGACTCGGAGCCGCCAAAAACATTCAGTACTTC. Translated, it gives CASRLGAAKNIQYF.

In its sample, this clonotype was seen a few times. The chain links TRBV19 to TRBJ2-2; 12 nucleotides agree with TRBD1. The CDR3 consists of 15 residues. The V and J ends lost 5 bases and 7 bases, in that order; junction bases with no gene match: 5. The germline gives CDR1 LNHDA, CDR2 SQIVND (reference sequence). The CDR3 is CASSRDRGRFGELFF. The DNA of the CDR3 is TGTGCCAGTAGTCGGGACAGGGGGCGATTCGGGGAGCTGTTTTTT. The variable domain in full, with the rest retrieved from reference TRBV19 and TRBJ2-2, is DGGITQSPKYLFRKEGQNVTLSCEQNLNHDAMYWYRQDPGQGLRLIYYSQIVNDFQKGDIAEGYSVSREKKESFPLTVTSAQKNPTAFYLCASSRDRGRFGELFFGEGSRLTVL.

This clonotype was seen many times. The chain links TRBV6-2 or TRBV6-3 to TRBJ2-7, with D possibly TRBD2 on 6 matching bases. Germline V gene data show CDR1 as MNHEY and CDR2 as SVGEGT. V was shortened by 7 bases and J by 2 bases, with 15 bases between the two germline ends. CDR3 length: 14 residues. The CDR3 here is CASTDGLLPYEQYF. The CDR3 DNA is TGTGCCAGCACCGACGGACTATTGCCCTACGAGCAGTACTTC.

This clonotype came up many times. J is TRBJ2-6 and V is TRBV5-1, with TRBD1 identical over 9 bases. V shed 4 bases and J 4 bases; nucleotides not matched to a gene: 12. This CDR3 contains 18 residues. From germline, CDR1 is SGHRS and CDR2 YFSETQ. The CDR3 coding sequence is TGCGCCAGCAGCCTATCTGGGACAGGGTATAGAGGGGCCAACGTCCTGACTTTC. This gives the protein CASSLSGTGYRGANVLTF.

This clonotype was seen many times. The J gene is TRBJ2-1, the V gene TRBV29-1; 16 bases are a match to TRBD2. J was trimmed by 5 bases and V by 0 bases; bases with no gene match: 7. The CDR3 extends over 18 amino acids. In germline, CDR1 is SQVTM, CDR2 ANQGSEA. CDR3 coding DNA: TGCAGCGTTGAAGATTCCGGGACTAGCGGGAGGGCTGACAATGAGCAGTTCTTC. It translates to CSVEDSGTSGRADNEQFF.

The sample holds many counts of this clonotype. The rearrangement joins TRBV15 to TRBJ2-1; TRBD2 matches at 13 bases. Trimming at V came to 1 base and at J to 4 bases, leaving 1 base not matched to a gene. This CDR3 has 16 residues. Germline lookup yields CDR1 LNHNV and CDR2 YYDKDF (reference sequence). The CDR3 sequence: CATSRVGLAGYNEQFF. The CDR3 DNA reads TGTGCCACCAGCAGAGTGGGACTAGCGGGATACAATGAGCAGTTCTTC.

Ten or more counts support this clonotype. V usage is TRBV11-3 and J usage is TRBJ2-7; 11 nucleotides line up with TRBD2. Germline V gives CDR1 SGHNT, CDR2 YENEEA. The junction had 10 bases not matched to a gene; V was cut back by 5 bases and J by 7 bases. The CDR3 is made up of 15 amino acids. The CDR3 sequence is CASSLTSGGPLEQYF. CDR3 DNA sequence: TGTGCCAGCAGCCTAACTAGCGGGGGCCCTCTGGAGCAGTACTTC.

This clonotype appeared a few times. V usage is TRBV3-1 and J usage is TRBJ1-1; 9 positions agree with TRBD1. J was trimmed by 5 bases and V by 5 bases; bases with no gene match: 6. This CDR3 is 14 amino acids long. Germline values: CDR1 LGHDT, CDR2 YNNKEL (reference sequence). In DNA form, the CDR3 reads TGTGCCAGCAGCTCGTACAGGGGGCAAACTGAAGCTTTCTTT. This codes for CASSSYRGQTEAFF.

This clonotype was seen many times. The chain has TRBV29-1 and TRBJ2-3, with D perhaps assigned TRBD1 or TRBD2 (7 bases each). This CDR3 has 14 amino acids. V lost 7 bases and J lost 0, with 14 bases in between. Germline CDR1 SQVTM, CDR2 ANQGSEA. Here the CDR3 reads CSAGGAGSTDTQYF. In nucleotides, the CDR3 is TGCAGCGCAGGGGGAGCGGGGAGCACAGATACGCAGTATTTT.

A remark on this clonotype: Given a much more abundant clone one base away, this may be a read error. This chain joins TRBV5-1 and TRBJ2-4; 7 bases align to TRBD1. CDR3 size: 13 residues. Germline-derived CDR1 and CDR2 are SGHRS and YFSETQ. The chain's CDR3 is CASATGEQNVQYF. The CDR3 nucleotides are TGCGCCAGCGCAACAGGGGAGCAAAACGTTCAGTACTTC.